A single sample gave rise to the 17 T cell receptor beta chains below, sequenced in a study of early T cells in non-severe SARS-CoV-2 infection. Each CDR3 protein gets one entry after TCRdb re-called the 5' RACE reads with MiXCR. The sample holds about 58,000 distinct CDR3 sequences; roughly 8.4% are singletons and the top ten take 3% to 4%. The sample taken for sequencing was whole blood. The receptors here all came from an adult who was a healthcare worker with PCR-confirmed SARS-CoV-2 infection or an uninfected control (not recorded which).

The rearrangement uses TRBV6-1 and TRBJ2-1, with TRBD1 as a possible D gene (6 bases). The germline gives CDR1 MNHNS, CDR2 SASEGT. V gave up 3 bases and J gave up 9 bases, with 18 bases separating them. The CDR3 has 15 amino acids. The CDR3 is CASSDRAGDYGEQFF. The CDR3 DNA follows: TGTGCCAGCAGTGATAGGGCAGGGGATTACGGTGAGCAGTTCTTC.

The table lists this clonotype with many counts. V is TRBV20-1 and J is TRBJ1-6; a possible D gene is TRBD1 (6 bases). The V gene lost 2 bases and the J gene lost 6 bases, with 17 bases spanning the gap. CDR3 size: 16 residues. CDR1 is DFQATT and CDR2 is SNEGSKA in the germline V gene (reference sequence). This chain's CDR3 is CSARSAGGVSNSPLHF. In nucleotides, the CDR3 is TGCAGTGCTAGAAGTGCGGGGGGCGTAAGTAATTCACCCCTCCACTTT.

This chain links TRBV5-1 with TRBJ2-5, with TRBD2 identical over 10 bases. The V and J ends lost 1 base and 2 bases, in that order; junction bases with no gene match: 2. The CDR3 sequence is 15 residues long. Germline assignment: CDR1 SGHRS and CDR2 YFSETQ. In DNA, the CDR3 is TGCGCCAGCAGCTTGCTAGCGGGAGATCAAGAGACCCAGTACTTC. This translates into CASSLLAGDQETQYF.

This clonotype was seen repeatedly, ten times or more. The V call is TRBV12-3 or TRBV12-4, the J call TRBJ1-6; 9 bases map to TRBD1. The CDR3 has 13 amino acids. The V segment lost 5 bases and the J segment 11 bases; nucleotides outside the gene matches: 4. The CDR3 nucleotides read TGTGCCAGCAGTAACACAGGGGGCGCACCCCTCCACTTT. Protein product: CASSNTGGAPLHF.

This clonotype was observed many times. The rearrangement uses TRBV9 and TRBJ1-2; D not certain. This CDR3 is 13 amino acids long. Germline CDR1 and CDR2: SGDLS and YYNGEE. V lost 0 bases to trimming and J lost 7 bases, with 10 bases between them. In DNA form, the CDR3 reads TGTGCCAGCAGCGTAGCTGGCAGGTCTGGCTACACCTTC. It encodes CASSVAGRSGYTF.

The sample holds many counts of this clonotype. The CDR3 bases are TGTGCTAGTCAGGGGGTAGTAACCGGGGAGCTGTTTTTT. This codes for CASQGVVTGELFF. This chain connects TRBV12-5 to TRBJ2-2, with 7 positions matching TRBD1. Germline-derived CDR1 and CDR2 are LGHNT and FRNRAP. Germline trimming cut 8 bases from V and 5 bases from J; bases unmatched to any gene: 5. The CDR3 sequence is 13 residues long.

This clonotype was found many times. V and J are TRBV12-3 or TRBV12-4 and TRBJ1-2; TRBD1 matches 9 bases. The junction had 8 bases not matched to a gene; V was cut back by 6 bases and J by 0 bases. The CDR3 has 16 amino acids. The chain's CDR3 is CASRSGTGISNYGYTF. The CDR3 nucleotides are TGTGCCAGCAGATCCGGGACAGGGATTTCTAACTATGGCTACACCTTC.

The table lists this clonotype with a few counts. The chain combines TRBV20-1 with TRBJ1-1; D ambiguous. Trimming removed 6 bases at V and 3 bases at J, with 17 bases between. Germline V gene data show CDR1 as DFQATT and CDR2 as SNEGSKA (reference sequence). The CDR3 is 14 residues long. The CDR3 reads CSAGPRLVDTEAFF. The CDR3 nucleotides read TGCAGTGCCGGGCCGAGGTTGGTGGACACTGAAGCTTTCTTT.

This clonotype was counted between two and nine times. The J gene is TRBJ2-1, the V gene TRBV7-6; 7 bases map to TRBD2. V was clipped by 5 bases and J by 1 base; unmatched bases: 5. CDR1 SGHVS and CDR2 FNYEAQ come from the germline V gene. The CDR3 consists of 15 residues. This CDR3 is CASSPQAGSYNEQFF. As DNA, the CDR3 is TGTGCCAGCAGCCCCCAAGCGGGGTCCTACAATGAGCAGTTCTTC.

The CDR3 loop is CASSLAGGSNSPLHF. DNA of the CDR3: TGTGCCAGCAGCTTAGCAGGCGGCTCTAATTCACCCCTCCACTTT. V usage is TRBV7-6 and J usage is TRBJ1-6; D unresolved. The V gene's germline CDR1 is SGHVS and CDR2 FNYEAQ. The CDR3 consists of 15 residues. V lost 0 bases and J lost 6, with 9 bases in between.

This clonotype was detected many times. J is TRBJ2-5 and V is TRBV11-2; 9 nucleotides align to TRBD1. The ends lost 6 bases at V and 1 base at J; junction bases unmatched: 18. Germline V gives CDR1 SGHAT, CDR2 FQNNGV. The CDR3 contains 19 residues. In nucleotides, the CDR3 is TGTGCCAGCAGAGCTGGACAGGGGACGATCTACCTCTCCCAAGAGACCCAGTACTTC. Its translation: CASRAGQGTIYLSQETQYF. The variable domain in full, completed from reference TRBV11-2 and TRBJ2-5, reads EAGVAQSPRYKIIEKRQSVAFWCNPISGHATLYWYQQILGQGPKLLIQFQNNGVVDDSQLPKDRFSAERLKGVDSTLKIQPAKLEDSAVYLCASRAGQGTIYLSQETQYFGPGTRLLVL.

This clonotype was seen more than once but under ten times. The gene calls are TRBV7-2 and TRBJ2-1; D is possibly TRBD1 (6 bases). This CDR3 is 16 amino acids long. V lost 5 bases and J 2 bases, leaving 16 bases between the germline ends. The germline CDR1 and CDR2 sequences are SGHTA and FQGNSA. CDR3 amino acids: CASSHHGQTTYNEQFF. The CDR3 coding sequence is TGTGCCAGCAGCCATCACGGACAGACCACCTACAATGAGCAGTTCTTC.

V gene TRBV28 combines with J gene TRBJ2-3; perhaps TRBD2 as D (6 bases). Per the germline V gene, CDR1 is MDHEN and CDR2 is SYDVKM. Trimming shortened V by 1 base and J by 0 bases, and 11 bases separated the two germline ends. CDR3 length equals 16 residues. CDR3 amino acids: CASSLYGGPSTDTQYF. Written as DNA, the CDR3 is TGTGCCAGCAGTTTATACGGGGGACCGAGCACAGATACGCAGTATTTT.

The CDR3 nucleotides read TGCGCCAGCAGCTCTGGTCGGTCCTACAATGAGCAGTTCTTC. As protein: CASSSGRSYNEQFF. The rearrangement uses TRBV5-1 and TRBJ2-1; D call uncertain. V dropped 3 bases and J dropped 1 base, with 8 bases sitting between them. Germline CDR1 SGHRS, CDR2 YFSETQ. CDR3 length: 14 amino acids.

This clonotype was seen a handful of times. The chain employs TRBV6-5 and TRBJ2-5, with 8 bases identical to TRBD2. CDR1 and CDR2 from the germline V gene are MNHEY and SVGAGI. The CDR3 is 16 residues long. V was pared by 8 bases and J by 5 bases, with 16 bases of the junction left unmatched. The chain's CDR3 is CASPHRESGSGETQYF. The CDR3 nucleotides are TGTGCCAGCCCCCACCGGGAAAGCGGGAGTGGGGAGACCCAGTACTTC.

The CDR3 sequence: CASSPSASKTGTEAFF. CDR3 in DNA: TGTGCCAGCAGCCCCAGCGCCTCCAAGACGGGCACTGAAGCTTTCTTT. The V gene is TRBV6-5, the J gene TRBJ1-1; D is unclear. Trimming removed 6 bases at V and 4 bases at J, with 21 bases between. This CDR3 is 16 amino acids long. In germline, CDR1 is MNHEY, CDR2 SVGAGI.

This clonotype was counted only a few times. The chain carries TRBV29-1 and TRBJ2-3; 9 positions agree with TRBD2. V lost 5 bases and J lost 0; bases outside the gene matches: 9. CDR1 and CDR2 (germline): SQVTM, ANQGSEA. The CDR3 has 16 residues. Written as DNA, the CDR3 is TGCAGCGTTCGGCCCCGGACTAGCGTTAGCACAGATACGCAGTATTTT. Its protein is CSVRPRTSVSTDTQYF.